This TCR beta chain was sequenced during a study of cytomegalovirus exposure and HLA in healthy donors. Clones were sequenced by immunoSEQ multiplex PCR, and TCRdb holds only the in-frame ones, with some missing. The sample includes approximately 300,000 clones, roughly 87% of them seen just once. This clone was observed a single time. The antigen is not known. Notes on the study in general: The study designated some 180 TCR beta chains cytomegalovirus-associated.

The CDR3 length is 17 residues. CDR1 and CDR2 (germline): MGHRA, YSYEKL. J gave up 6 bases and V 6 bases, and 10 bases lay outside the gene matches. This clonotype originated in a woman aged 25 to 39 in good health and CMV-seropositive. The rearrangement links TRBV4-1 to TRBJ2-1, with 14 nucleotides matching TRBD2. The sample comprised PBMCs. For the CDR3, the DNA is TGCGCCAGCAGTCTGACTAGCGGGGGGGAGACAGGCAATGAGCAGTTCTTC. This gives the protein CASSLTSGGETGNEQFF.